This entry is about one T cell receptor beta chain. At cycle 4 day 1, cycle 7 day 1, and baseline, blood was sampled. This record comes from a study of OX40 agonist ivuxolimab in advanced cancers. Germline values: CDR1 WSHSY, CDR2 SAAADI. Deletions cut 3 bases from V and 3 bases from J, with 9 bases between. The CDR3 extends over 14 amino acids. Generated by immunoSEQ multiplex PCR, the TCRdb table keeps only in-frame clones and is missing some. The sample records some 40,000 clones, roughly nine tenths being singletons. Sequencing used CD4+ or CD8+ T cells sorted from blood, obtained in a trial of the OX40 agonist ivuxolimab. This sequence was found in an adult with an advanced solid tumor such as melanoma, head and neck, liver or kidney cancer. V and J are TRBV10-2 and TRBJ2-1; D is unresolved. Here the CDR3 reads CASSESTVYNEQFF. CDR3 sequence (DNA): TGCGCCAGCAGTGAATCGACGGTCTACAATGAGCAGTTCTTC.